This TCR beta chain appears in the sequencing data of a study of CD4 and CD8 cells across lung adenocarcinoma regions. Localized lung adenocarcinoma, a non-small cell lung cancer, affected the donors. The table lists this clonotype with many counts. TCRdb ran MiXCR on the PCR reads and lists one entry per CDR3 protein. Of about 8,700 distinct CDR3 sequences listed, approximately 46% are singletons. This receptor was taken from a female donor with lung adenocarcinoma. The CD4 and CD8 labels of this study may be unreliable. Sequenced input: CD8+ T cells from the margin of a lung tumor.

The CDR3 bases are TGTGCCAGCAGTGAAGGCGGGAGCGCCCCCTACGAGCAGTACGTC. Protein sequence: CASSEGGSAPYEQYV. The chain combines TRBV6-1 with TRBJ2-7; 7 bases are shared with TRBD2. The length of the CDR3 is 15 residues. The germline CDR1 and CDR2 sequences are MNHNS and SASEGT. After removal of 1 base from V and 2 bases from J, the junction contained 5 bases not matched to a gene.